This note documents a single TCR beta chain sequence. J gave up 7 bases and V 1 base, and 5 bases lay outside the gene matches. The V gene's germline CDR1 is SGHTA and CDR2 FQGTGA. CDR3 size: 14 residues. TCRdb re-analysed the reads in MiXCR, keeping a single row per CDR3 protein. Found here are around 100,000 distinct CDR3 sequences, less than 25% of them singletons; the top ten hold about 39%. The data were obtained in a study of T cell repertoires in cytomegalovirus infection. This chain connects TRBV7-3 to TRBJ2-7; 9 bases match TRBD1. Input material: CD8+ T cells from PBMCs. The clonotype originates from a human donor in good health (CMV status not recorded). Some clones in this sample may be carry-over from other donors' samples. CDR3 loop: CASSLMGQGSEQYF. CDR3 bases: TGTGCCAGCAGCTTAATGGGACAGGGCTCGGAGCAGTACTTC.